This TCR beta chain was found in a study of long-term antiretroviral therapy in people with HIV. In the case of this clone: Antigen specificity is unknown.

Treated in the United States were all of the participants with HIV. Each specimen consisted of 1-10 million cryopreserved PBMC prior to extraction of DNA. Study results and limitations: On ART adherence, viral resistance or therapy changes, no data were available. Pre-ART expanded clones dominated the repertoire at every time point.

Researchers ran immunoSEQ v3.0 at survey level. The table came from immunoSEQ multiplex PCR; TCRdb's copy has only in-frame clones and leaves some out. Here the sample spans under 30,000 clones, 81% being singletons. The sequence derives from a woman aged 18-29 years with HIV. The sequenced sample was unsorted PBMCs, obtained at the start of antiretroviral therapy, before treatment.

The CDR3, as DNA: TGTGCCAGCAGTTTACCAGGGTACACTGAAGCTTTCTTT. Translating gives CASSLPGYTEAFF. V is TRBV28 and J is TRBJ1-1, with D perhaps matching TRBD1 (5 bases). Germline-derived CDR1 and CDR2 are MDHEN and SYDVKM. V was trimmed by 2 bases and J by 3 bases, leaving 7 bases between them. This CDR3 has 13 amino acids.